The 10 T cell receptor beta chains in this list originate from one sample, sequenced in a study of blood T cell repertoires in COVID-19. Data came from immunoSEQ multiplex PCR; TCRdb stores just in-frame clones and leaves some out. The data hold around 120,000 clones, with 86% observed a single time. Material: peripheral blood. These receptors were taken from a man between 65 and 80 years old who had recovered from COVID-19.

This CDR3 reads CASSESIRDRVLIRQFF. CDR3 DNA: TGTGCCAGCAGTGAATCTATCCGGGACAGGGTTTTAATTCGGCAGTTCTTC. V is TRBV6-4 and J is TRBJ2-1; 9 bases agree with TRBD1. The CDR3 has 17 amino acids. J lost 12 bases, V lost 3 bases, and 18 bases had no gene match. CDR1 and CDR2 (germline): MRHNA, SNTAGT.

The chain joins TRBV5-1 to TRBJ2-2; no reliable D call. The V gene's germline CDR1 is SGHRS and CDR2 YFSETQ. V lost 0 bases, J lost 4 bases, and 7 bases lay in between. The CDR3 runs to 14 residues. CDR3 amino acids: CASSLEVATGELFF. In DNA, the CDR3 is TGCGCCAGCAGCTTGGAAGTGGCCACCGGGGAGCTGTTTTTT.

In its sample, this clone was seen a few times. The chain recombines TRBV2 with TRBJ1-1; weak D call: TRBD1 (6 bases). CDR1 SNHLY and CDR2 FYNNEI come from the germline V gene. This CDR3 is 13 amino acids long. V dropped 1 base and J dropped 7 bases, with 10 bases sitting between them. The CDR3 loop reads CASSEGTGYEAFF. The CDR3 nucleotides read TGTGCCAGCAGTGAAGGAACAGGGTATGAAGCTTTCTTT.

This chain joins TRBV7-2 and TRBJ1-5; 9 bases are a match to TRBD1. Germline assignment: CDR1 SGHTA and CDR2 FQGNSA. With 6 bases clipped from V and 6 bases from J, the junction kept 6 bases outside the gene matches. This CDR3 comprises 14 residues. For the CDR3, the DNA is TGTGCCAGCAGTCAACAGGGGGCGGTTCAGCCCCAGCATTTT. Protein sequence: CASSQQGAVQPQHF.

The V call is TRBV10-3, the J call TRBJ1-2; 7 bases are shared with TRBD1. Germline-derived CDR1 and CDR2 are ENHRY and SYGVKD. With V trimmed by 6 bases and J by 6 bases, 10 bases remained unmatched. This CDR3 spans 14 amino acids. CDR3: CAIRPADRENGYTF. As DNA, the CDR3 is TGTGCCATCAGGCCCGCAGACAGGGAGAATGGCTACACCTTC.

This clone was recorded only once. V is TRBV28 and J is TRBJ1-5, with D possibly TRBD1 on 6 matching bases. The germline gives CDR1 MDHEN, CDR2 SYDVKM. The CDR3 runs to 15 residues. Trimming cost V 6 bases and J 0 bases, with 12 bases left between them. The CDR3 DNA is TGTGCCAGCAGCCCCCAGGGGAATAGCAATCAGCCCCAGCATTTT. The encoded protein is CASSPQGNSNQPQHF.

On this clone itself: The sample carries other DNA sequences with the same CDR3. The chain combines TRBV5-1 with TRBJ2-3; D gene unclear. Trimming shortened V by 0 bases and J by 1 base, and 3 bases separated the two germline ends. The CDR3 runs to 13 residues. In germline, CDR1 is SGHRS, CDR2 YFSETQ. Here the CDR3 reads CASSLGGTDTQYF. DNA for the CDR3: TGCGCCAGCAGCTTGGGAGGCACAGATACGCAGTATTTT.

The chain couples TRBV6-6 to TRBJ1-2, with 8 bases that match TRBD1. The CDR3 length is 14 residues. Per germline, CDR1 MNHNY and CDR2 SVGAGI (reference sequence). The V gene end was trimmed by 0 bases and the J gene end by 8 bases; junction bases not matched to a gene: 5. CDR3 in DNA: TGTGCCAGCAGTTACTCGCAGGGGGCTGAAGGCTACACCTTC. It is translated as CASSYSQGAEGYTF.

The chain couples TRBV7-6 to TRBJ2-1; tentatively, D is TRBD1 (6 bases). V dropped 1 base and J dropped 13 bases, with 17 bases sitting between them. CDR3 length equals 14 residues. CDR1 and CDR2 from the germline V gene are SGHVS and FNYEAQ. The CDR3 DNA is TGTGCCAGCAGCTTAGGTGGGACAAATCCGCCTCAGTTCTTC. As protein: CASSLGGTNPPQFF.

V is TRBV6-5 and J is TRBJ1-1; a weak D match, TRBD1 (6 bases). The CDR3 covers 14 residues. Germline lookup yields CDR1 MNHEY and CDR2 SVGAGI. Trimming removed 3 bases from V and 1 base from J, with 9 bases in between. CDR3 bases: TGTGCCAGCAGTTATCAGGGGCCGAACACTGAAGCTTTCTTT. Its protein product is CASSYQGPNTEAFF.